These 10 T cell receptor beta chains share one sample of origin, sequenced in a study of T-cell memory formation after mild COVID-19. TCRdb analysed the 5' RACE reads with MiXCR anew, one entry per CDR3 protein. The sample lists 560,000 or so distinct CDR3 sequences, roughly 17% occurring once. The sample comprised PBMCs or a T cell subset sorted from them (not recorded which). The source is an adult woman who had mild COVID-19 (a few samples of this study predate the infection). Cell type and time point are not known.

The chain couples TRBV3-1 to TRBJ2-7, with D unclear. V lost 1 base to trimming and J lost 3 bases, with 10 bases between them. Germline V gives CDR1 LGHDT, CDR2 YNNKEL (reference sequence). The length of the CDR3 is 14 residues. CDR3 DNA sequence: TGTGCCAGCAGCCAAGGGTCGGCTCGCTACGAGCAGTACTTC. Its protein product is CASSQGSARYEQYF.

This clonotype was counted between two and nine times. V and J are TRBV15 and TRBJ1-5; 9 positions agree with TRBD1. After removal of 8 bases from V and 6 bases from J, the junction contained 11 bases not matched to a gene. Germline lookup yields CDR1 LNHNV and CDR2 YYDKDF (reference sequence). The CDR3 is made up of 15 amino acids. CDR3 residues: CATGADRGYSQPQHF. DNA for the CDR3: TGTGCCACCGGAGCGGACAGGGGATATAGTCAGCCCCAGCATTTT.

The chain employs TRBV3-1 and TRBJ1-2, with 8 bases lining up with TRBD1. The CDR3 runs 14 residues. The germline V gene has CDR1 LGHDT and CDR2 YNNKEL (reference sequence). V lost 4 bases, J lost 4 bases, and 5 bases stayed unmatched. The CDR3 loop is CASSPTTGAYGYTF. CDR3 DNA: TGTGCCAGCAGCCCAACGACAGGGGCCTATGGCTACACCTTC.

Ten or more counts support this clonotype. The chain is built from TRBV30 and TRBJ2-1; 10 bases are shared with TRBD2. Per germline, CDR1 GTSNPN and CDR2 SVGIG (reference sequence). The CDR3 is 15 residues long. J lost 6 bases, V lost 0 bases, and 5 bases had no gene match. In DNA form, the CDR3 reads TGTGCCTGGAGTGTCGAACTAGCGGGGCCCAATGAGCAGTTCTTC. This gives the protein CAWSVELAGPNEQFF.

V gene TRBV2 combines with J gene TRBJ2-4, with a weak D call TRBD2 (5 bases). Trimming left V 8 bases short and J 2 bases short, with 7 bases between. The germline gives CDR1 SNHLY, CDR2 FYNNEI. CDR3 length: 12 residues. The CDR3 reads CASSGTKNIQYF. The CDR3 DNA reads as TGTGCCAGCTCCGGGACCAAAAACATTCAGTACTTC.

This clonotype was picked up a small number of times. The V gene is TRBV9, the J gene TRBJ2-1; a weak D match, TRBD2 (5 bases). Germline V gene sequence: CDR1 SGDLS, CDR2 YYNGEE. Deletions cut 0 bases from V and 9 bases from J, with 13 bases between. The CDR3 is 14 amino acids. This chain's CDR3 is CASSVGVAGGEQFF. The CDR3, as DNA: TGTGCCAGCAGCGTAGGGGTGGCGGGCGGTGAGCAGTTCTTC.

The chain has TRBV7-2 and TRBJ2-3; D is possibly TRBD2 (5 bases). Germline V gives CDR1 SGHTA, CDR2 FQGNSA. The CDR3 length is 15 residues. The V and J ends lost 2 bases and 2 bases respectively, with 11 bases between them. The CDR3 DNA reads TGTGCCAGCAGCTTATCCCTACTAGACACAGATACGCAGTATTTT. Its protein is CASSLSLLDTDTQYF.

This chain joins TRBV15 and TRBJ1-3; perhaps TRBD1 as D (5 bases). Germline loops: CDR1 LNHNV, CDR2 YYDKDF (reference sequence). This CDR3 is 15 amino acids long. The V gene lost 3 bases and the J gene lost 2 bases, with 11 bases spanning the gap. CDR3 residues: CATSRGSGAGNTIYF. DNA of the CDR3: TGTGCCACCAGCAGGGGATCGGGGGCTGGAAACACCATATATTTT.

This chain joins TRBV12-3 or TRBV12-4 and TRBJ2-7, with D tentatively TRBD1 (6 bases). The CDR3 is 16 residues long. V shed 4 bases and J shed 5 bases, with 21 bases lying between them. The DNA of the CDR3 is TGTGCCAGCAGTTCCATCCCGCCTCAACAGGGCCACGAGCAGTACTTC. Protein: CASSSIPPQQGHEQYF.

This clonotype was recorded many times. The chain recombines TRBV7-2 with TRBJ1-6; D not certain. Deletions cut 1 base from V and 10 bases from J, with 5 bases between. Germline V CDR1 and CDR2: SGHTA, FQGNSA. CDR3 size: 12 residues. CDR3 in amino acids: CASSLGGSPLHF. The CDR3 bases are TGTGCCAGCAGCTTAGGCGGGTCACCCCTCCACTTT.